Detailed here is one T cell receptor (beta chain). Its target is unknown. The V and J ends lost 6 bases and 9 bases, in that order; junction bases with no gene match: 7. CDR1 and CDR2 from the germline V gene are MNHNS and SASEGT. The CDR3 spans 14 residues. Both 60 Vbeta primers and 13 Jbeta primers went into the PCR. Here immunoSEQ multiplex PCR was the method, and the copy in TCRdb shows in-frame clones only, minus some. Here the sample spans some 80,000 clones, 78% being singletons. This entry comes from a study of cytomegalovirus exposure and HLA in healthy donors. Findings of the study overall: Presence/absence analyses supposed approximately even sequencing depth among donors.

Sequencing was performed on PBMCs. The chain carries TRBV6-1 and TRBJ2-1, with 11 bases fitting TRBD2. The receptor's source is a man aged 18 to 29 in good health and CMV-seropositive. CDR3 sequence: CASRMTSGTSEQFF. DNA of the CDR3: TGTGCCAGCAGGATGACTAGCGGGACGAGTGAGCAGTTCTTC.